Listed below are T cell receptor beta chains from one sample, sequenced in a study of Graves' ophthalmopathy and Graves' hyperthyroidism. TCRdb re-called the multiplex PCR reads through MiXCR, storing one row per CDR3 protein. The repertoire consists of almost 400,000 distinct CDR3 sequences, with around 17% occurring once and the leading ten covering 1.6%. What was sequenced was peripheral blood. Receptors originate from a young woman with Graves' ophthalmopathy. Each CDR3 is given with its conserved first and last residue. Each record gives: D gene, J gene, V gene, clone size, CDR3 DNA, CDR3 protein. The D gene is left open where the match is weak. Where a row states a size, it is once, few, many or the class of an expanded clone; other rows omit it.

NA,TRBJ1-6,TRBV3-1,many,TGTGCCAGCAGCCAAGGAGTAGGATCACCCCTCCACTTT,CASSQGVGSPLHF
NA,TRBJ2-7,TRBV28,many,TGTGCCAGCAGTTTACGAGGGGGTTCCTACGAGCAGTACTTC,CASSLRGGSYEQYF
NA,TRBJ1-3,TRBV5-1,many,TGCGCCAGCAGCTTGGTAGGGGACACTGGAAACACCATATATTTT,CASSLVGDTGNTIYF
NA,TRBJ2-7,TRBV20-1,many,TGCAGTGCTAGAAGAGCTTCACTCTACGAGCAGTACTTC,CSARRASLYEQYF
TRBD2,TRBJ2-5,TRBV28,many,TGTGCCAGCAGTGTCGGGGGGAGTGGGACCCAGTACTTC,CASSVGGSGTQYF
NA,TRBJ1-1,TRBV7-2,many,TGTGCCAGCAGCTTAGGCTGGGGGCAGGGGCGCACTGAAGCTTTCTTT,CASSLGWGQGRTEAFF
TRBD2,TRBJ2-4,TRBV29-1,many,TGCAGCGCCCAGCGGGGGGGCGACATTCAGTACTTC,CSAQRGGDIQYF
NA,TRBJ2-4,TRBV7-2,many,TGTGCCAGCAGCTGGCCCAGGTCTGGAATGGCCAAAAACATTCAGTACTTC,CASSWPRSGMAKNIQYF
NA,TRBJ2-7,TRBV28,many,TGTGCCAGCAGTCCTATAAGCTACGAGCAGCACTTC,CASSPISYEQHF
NA,TRBJ1-2,TRBV12-3/TRBV12-4,NA,TGTGCCAGCACCACAACCGGGCAAAGCTATGGCTACACCTTC,CASTTTGQSYGYTF
NA,TRBJ1-1,TRBV12-3/TRBV12-4,many,TGTGCCAGCAGGGGATCCAGGGGAAGGGAAATGAACACTGAAGCTTTCTTT,CASRGSRGREMNTEAFF
NA,TRBJ2-7,TRBV18,few,TGTGCCAGCTCACCACGGCGGAACACCGACGAGCAGTACTTC,CASSPRRNTDEQYF
NA,TRBJ1-1,TRBV29-1,NA,TGCAGCGTTCGTGGGGACACCGAGAAAGCTTTCTTT,CSVRGDTEKAFF
TRBD1,TRBJ2-2,TRBV12-3/TRBV12-4,NA,TGTGCCAGCAGTATTGGTCAGGGGGCCGGGGAGCTGTTTTTT,CASSIGQGAGELFF
TRBD1,TRBJ1-1,TRBV19,many,TGTGCCAGTAGGGCGGTAACAGGGGGGTTACAGAACACTGAAGCTTTCTTT,CASRAVTGGLQNTEAFF
NA,TRBJ2-5,TRBV12-5,NA,TGTGCTAGTGGTTTGCTAACTCATGAGACCCAGTACTTC,CASGLLTHETQYF
NA,TRBJ1-1,TRBV28,many,TGTGCCAGCCGGGTCCCGATGGGTATAAGAGCTTTCTTT,CASRVPMGIRAFF
NA,TRBJ1-3,TRBV29-1,many,TGCAGCGTTGAAGATCCGGCTGGTAACTCTGGAAACACCATATATTTT,CSVEDPAGNSGNTIYF
NA,TRBJ1-1,TRBV10-2,many,TGCGCCAGCAGTACCGACTTATTGTCTGAGAATGAAGCTTTCTTT,CASSTDLLSENEAFF
NA,TRBJ2-7,TRBV7-9,many,TGTGCCAGCAGCCCCGACGGACTAAACTACGAGCAGTACTTC,CASSPDGLNYEQYF
TRBD1,TRBJ2-7,TRBV7-8,NA,TGTGCCAGCAGCGACCAGGGGGCCCGCCACGAGCAGTACTTC,CASSDQGARHEQYF
NA,TRBJ1-1,TRBV28,many,TGTGCCAGCAGACTCCTCCTGAACACTGAAGCTTTCTTT,CASRLLLNTEAFF
NA,TRBJ1-3,TRBV18,few,TGTGCCAGCTCACCACAGGGGGAAGGAAACACCATATATTTT,CASSPQGEGNTIYF
NA,TRBJ1-5,TRBV7-2,NA,TGTGCCAGCAGCTTAAATACCGCTCAGCCCCAGCATTTT,CASSLNTAQPQHF
TRBD1,TRBJ2-5,TRBV7-2,many,TGTGCCAGCAGCTCGAGAGGGACAGGCCAAGAGACCCAGTACTTC,CASSSRGTGQETQYF
NA,TRBJ1-2,TRBV6-1,many,TGTGCCAGCAGTGAAGGGATTCCTAACTATGGCTACACCTTC,CASSEGIPNYGYTF
TRBD2,TRBJ2-5,TRBV11-2,few,TGTGCCAGCAGACGAAGACTAGCGGGGAGGACCCAAGAGACCCAGTACTTC,CASRRRLAGRTQETQYF
TRBD2,TRBJ2-7,TRBV20-1,many,TGCAGTGCTAGAGATAATAGCGGGCCCTTCTACGAGCAGTACTTC,CSARDNSGPFYEQYF
NA,TRBJ1-1,TRBV28,many,TGTGCCAGCAGTTCTACGACACCTAACACTGAAGCTTTCTTT,CASSSTTPNTEAFF
NA,TRBJ1-5,TRBV20-1,NA,TGCAGTATAGGACAGCCATATCAGCCCCAGCATTTT,CSIGQPYQPQHF
NA,TRBJ1-2,TRBV6-1,many,TGTGCCAGCAGTGAATTAAACTATGGCTACACCTTC,CASSELNYGYTF
NA,TRBJ2-7,TRBV6-2/TRBV6-3,many,TGTGCCAGCAGTCTAGGACGGCAGGGGTACTACGAGCAGTACTTC,CASSLGRQGYYEQYF
NA,TRBJ2-2,TRBV20-1,many,TGCAGTGCTAGAGGGAGGGCAGGAGTGTTGTTCGCGAACACCGGGGAGCTGTTTTTT,CSARGRAGVLFANTGELFF
NA,TRBJ2-7,TRBV20-1,many,TGCAGTGCCACTTTATGGGGACGGGAGCAGTACTTC,CSATLWGREQYF
TRBD2,TRBJ2-7,TRBV27,many,TGTGCCAGCAGTCCCGAGGAACTAGCGGGTTACGAGCAGTACTTC,CASSPEELAGYEQYF
TRBD1,TRBJ1-1,TRBV27,many,TGTGCCAGCAGCTCCTTGGACAGGGCGAACACTGAAGCTTTCTTT,CASSSLDRANTEAFF
NA,TRBJ2-7,TRBV15,many,TGTGCCACCAGCACTGTGGGCCACCGCGACGAGCAGTACTTC,CATSTVGHRDEQYF
NA,TRBJ2-7,TRBV12-3/TRBV12-4,NA,TGTGCCAGCAGTTTAGAAGCAGGGGGAGGGTATAGGCACGAGCAGTACTTC,CASSLEAGGGYRHEQYF
TRBD2,TRBJ2-2,TRBV12-5,many,TGTGCTAGTGGTTTCCACCCCCACAGACTAGCGGAGGTGAACACCGGGGAGCTGTTTTTT,CASGFHPHRLAEVNTGELFF
NA,TRBJ1-1,TRBV6-5,many,TGTGCCAGCAGTTACTCGACACCAGACACTGAAGCTTTCTTT,CASSYSTPDTEAFF